This entry features one T cell receptor (beta chain) sequence. Its matching antigen is unknown. Use of 60 Vbeta and 13 Jbeta primers characterized the PCR. The protocol was immunoSEQ multiplex PCR, while the TCRdb copy is restricted to in-frame clones and leaves out a portion. The sample yields approximately 190,000 clones, around 85% seen once. This sample is drawn from a study of cytomegalovirus exposure and HLA in healthy donors. Study-wide points: TRBV6-2, TRBV6-3 and other indistinguishable V segments were excluded. After further analysis at a later stage, roughly 16,000 TCR beta sequences were associated with HLA alleles at 0.05 false discovery rate. Researchers reportedly found TCR beta sequences accurately predicted most subjects' HLA-A and HLA-B alleles. A later analysis found TCR association rates differed by HLA locus, highest for DRB1 and lowest for HLA-C.

In germline, CDR1 is SGHNT, CDR2 YYREEE (reference sequence). The V and J ends lost 4 bases and 3 bases, in that order; junction bases with no gene match: 8. There are 15 residues in the CDR3. The specimen was PBMCs. The clonotype was recovered from a man in his fifties or sixties in good health and CMV-seronegative. The J gene is TRBJ2-7, the V gene TRBV5-4; 9 bases are a match to TRBD1. The CDR3 sequence: CASSRQGDWGYEQYF. CDR3 nucleotide sequence: TGTGCCAGCAGCCGACAGGGGGACTGGGGCTACGAGCAGTACTTC.